The sequence of this TCR beta chain was determined in a study of blood T cell repertoires in COVID-19. Study context: Acute-phase and convalescent COVID-19 samples originated in the United States, Italy and Spain. T cells, B-cell-depleted T cells, or PBMCs supplied cDNA or gDNA.

The authors' processing: Reference gene primer amplification gave estimated nucleated cell counts. The table came from immunoSEQ multiplex PCR; TCRdb's copy has only in-frame clones and leaves some out. Clone size and V and J calls were adopted from that table, with D and trimming inferred from the DNA. The repertoire includes 160,000 or so clones, 80% to 90% of them detected once, and roughly 4% sits in the top ten. CDR3 length: 18 residues. The ends lost 0 bases at V and 8 bases at J; junction bases unmatched: 16. Germline-derived CDR1 and CDR2 are LGHNA and YSLEER. The source of this sequence is a woman in her seventies with acute or convalescent COVID-19. Sequenced input: peripheral blood. J is TRBJ1-3 and V is TRBV4-3; 7 bases fit TRBD1. Here the CDR3 reads CASSQERATGTDRDTIYF. CDR3 nucleotides: TGCGCCAGCAGCCAAGAACGAGCTACCGGGACAGATAGAGACACCATATATTTT.